Listed below are T cell receptor beta chains from one sample, sequenced in a study of T-cell reconstitution after alpha-beta-depleted transplantation in children. TCRdb fed the PCR reads into MiXCR, producing one record per CDR3 protein. The sample shows some 120,000 distinct CDR3 sequences, 9.5% to 10% of them seen only once. The sequencing here drew on PBMCs, mostly from graft donor cells, taken 180 days after TCRalphabeta/CD19-depleted stem cell transplant. The receptors come from a girl younger than two who had a stem cell transplant for combined immunodeficiency, so the T cells may come from the graft donor. CDR3s include the opening cysteine and the closing phenylalanine or tryptophan. Each record gives: J gene, clone size, D gene, V gene, CDR3 protein, CDR3 DNA. D genes are given only for firm matches. Clone size is given for some rows only: seen once, a few or many times, or a class if the clone is expanded.

>TRBJ2-7|NA|TRBD1|TRBV5-1
CASSPGTGAPYEQYF
TGCGCCAGCAGCCCCGGGACAGGGGCCCCCTACGAGCAGTACTTC
>TRBJ2-3|few|TRBD1|TRBV6-1
CASRDRGSPDTQYF
TGTGCCAGCAGAGACAGGGGATCCCCAGATACGCAGTATTTT
>TRBJ1-1|few|NA|TRBV12-3/TRBV12-4
CASSLSSNTEAFF
TGTGCCAGCAGTTTATCGTCGAACACTGAAGCTTTCTTT
>TRBJ2-7|few|NA|TRBV10-3
CAISEAAWEGEQYF
TGTGCCATCAGTGAGGCGGCCTGGGAAGGCGAGCAGTACTTC
>TRBJ2-3|few|TRBD2|TRBV7-2
CASSFRGGHGDTQYF
TGTGCCAGCAGCTTTCGGGGGGGCCATGGAGATACGCAGTATTTT
>TRBJ2-2|few|TRBD2|TRBV2
CASRGLANTGELFF
TGTGCCAGCAGGGGACTAGCGAACACCGGGGAGCTGTTTTTT
>TRBJ2-5|NA|NA|TRBV5-1
CASSLATVQGKTQYF
TGCGCCAGCAGCTTGGCGACGGTGCAAGGGAAGACCCAGTACTTC
>TRBJ1-1|NA|TRBD1|TRBV5-6
CASSLALTGEKNTEAFF
TGTGCCAGCAGCTTGGCTCTCACAGGGGAGAAGAACACTGAAGCTTTCTTT
>TRBJ2-4|many|NA|TRBV12-3/TRBV12-4
CASSPKGAKNIQYF
TGTGCCAGCAGTCCCAAGGGGGCCAAAAACATTCAGTACTTC
>TRBJ2-5|NA|NA|TRBV7-9
CASRTGLQYQETQYF
TGTGCCAGCCGCACGGGACTCCAGTACCAAGAGACCCAGTACTTC
>TRBJ2-1|few|NA|TRBV7-9
CASSLQALGNEQFF
TGTGCCAGCAGCTTGCAGGCCCTCGGCAATGAGCAGTTCTTC
>TRBJ2-7|few|NA|TRBV5-1
CASSLDPQWTQFYEQYF
TGCGCCAGCAGCTTGGATCCTCAATGGACACAATTCTACGAGCAGTACTTC
>TRBJ2-5|NA|TRBD1|TRBV29-1
CSATRLRGPQETQYF
TGCAGCGCCACTCGCCTCAGGGGGCCCCAAGAGACCCAGTACTTC
>TRBJ1-6|NA|NA|TRBV4-3
CASSSRTDLGSPLHF
TGCGCCAGCAGCTCACGGACCGACTTGGGATCACCCCTCCACTTT
>TRBJ2-1|NA|TRBD1|TRBV7-2
CASSLYLGQGVYNEQFF
TGTGCCAGCAGCCTATACCTTGGGCAGGGGGTTTACAATGAGCAGTTCTTC
>TRBJ2-5|few|TRBD2|TRBV11-2
CASSLGGTRRKETQYF
TGTGCCAGCAGCTTGGGAGGGACTAGGAGGAAAGAGACCCAGTACTTC
>TRBJ1-2|many|NA|TRBV29-1
CSVGHSNYGYTF
TGCAGCGTTGGACACTCGAACTATGGCTACACCTTC
>TRBJ2-3|NA|NA|TRBV29-1
CSVRTVITDTQYF
TGCAGCGTTCGTACAGTCATCACAGATACGCAGTATTTT
>TRBJ2-7|few|TRBD1|TRBV7-2
CASSLPGQDYEQYF
TGTGCCAGCAGCTTACCGGGACAGGACTACGAGCAGTACTTC
>TRBJ2-2|NA|NA|TRBV15
CATSNPFDPVGAGTGELFF
TGTGCCACCAGCAACCCGTTCGACCCTGTCGGGGCAGGGACCGGGGAGCTGTTTTTT
>TRBJ2-3|many|NA|TRBV7-8
CASSLDLDTQYF
TGTGCCAGCAGCTTAGACTTAGATACGCAGTATTTT
>TRBJ2-6|few|NA|TRBV7-2
CASSLVGGSGANVLTF
TGTGCCAGCAGCTTAGTTGGGGGAAGTGGGGCCAACGTCCTGACTTTC
>TRBJ2-1|NA|TRBD2|TRBV10-3
CAIKQGTSGRSNEQFF
TGTGCCATCAAGCAGGGGACTAGCGGGAGAAGCAATGAGCAGTTCTTC
>TRBJ2-1|NA|TRBD2|TRBV14
CASSPLAGAPYNEQFF
TGTGCCAGCAGCCCCCTAGCGGGAGCCCCCTACAATGAGCAGTTCTTC
>TRBJ2-1|NA|NA|TRBV29-1
CSVVGGGQTADEQFF
TGCAGCGTTGTTGGGGGGGGACAGACCGCCGATGAGCAGTTCTTC
>TRBJ2-1|NA|TRBD1|TRBV24-1
CATSDLPGQGGSYNEQFF
TGTGCCACCAGTGATTTGCCCGGACAGGGGGGCTCCTACAATGAGCAGTTCTTC
>TRBJ2-1|NA|TRBD2|TRBV7-2
CASRIAGVPGQFF
TGTGCCAGCAGAATCGCGGGAGTCCCAGGGCAGTTCTTC
>TRBJ2-1|many|NA|TRBV5-5
CASTPSASGYNEQFF
TGTGCCAGCACTCCCAGTGCCTCTGGGTACAATGAGCAGTTCTTC
>TRBJ2-1|NA|TRBD2|TRBV6-2/TRBV6-3
CASSYSLLAGEKSSYNEQFF
TGTGCCAGCAGTTACTCTCTACTAGCGGGAGAGAAGAGCTCCTACAATGAGCAGTTCTTC
>TRBJ1-1|NA|NA|TRBV5-1
CASSFGRTEAFF
TGCGCCAGCAGCTTCGGACGGACTGAAGCTTTCTTT
>TRBJ2-3|few|TRBD2|TRBV9
CASSVMGGRADTQYF
TGTGCCAGCAGCGTCATGGGCGGGAGGGCAGATACGCAGTATTTT
>TRBJ2-1|NA|NA|TRBV6-1
CASSGAGLDNEQFF
TGTGCCAGCAGTGGGGCGGGACTGGACAATGAGCAGTTCTTC
>TRBJ2-1|few|TRBD1|TRBV7-9
CASSLVQGARNNEQFF
TGTGCCAGCAGCTTAGTACAGGGGGCGAGGAACAATGAGCAGTTCTTC
>TRBJ2-4|NA|NA|TRBV18
CASSPMVGKNIQYF
TGTGCCAGCTCACCAATGGTGGGCAAAAACATTCAGTACTTC
>TRBJ2-1|NA|TRBD1|TRBV29-1
CSVEELPSRDRAVNEQFF
TGCAGCGTTGAGGAGCTTCCGAGCCGGGACAGGGCCGTGAATGAGCAGTTCTTC
>TRBJ2-7|NA|NA|TRBV6-5
CASSYSRERDYEQYF
TGTGCCAGCAGTTACTCCAGGGAAAGGGACTACGAGCAGTACTTC
>TRBJ2-7|few|NA|TRBV7-3
CASRPWGEQYF
TGTGCCAGCAGACCCTGGGGCGAGCAGTACTTC
>TRBJ2-3|few|NA|TRBV7-8
CASSPPADTQYF
TGTGCCAGCAGCCCCCCGGCGGATACGCAGTATTTT
>TRBJ2-3|few|TRBD2|TRBV20-1
CSANWPLAGVTDTQYF
TGCAGTGCTAACTGGCCCTTAGCGGGGGTCACAGATACGCAGTATTTT
>TRBJ2-7|few|NA|TRBV9
CASSSGMRGYEQYF
TGTGCCAGCAGCTCGGGTATGAGGGGCTACGAGCAGTACTTC
>TRBJ2-1|NA|NA|TRBV9
CASSVGGDSYNEQFF
TGTGCCAGCAGCGTAGGTGGGGACTCCTACAATGAGCAGTTCTTC
>TRBJ2-1|NA|NA|TRBV20-1
CSARFRRINEQFF
TGCAGTGCTAGATTTCGTAGGATCAATGAGCAGTTCTTC
>TRBJ2-1|few|TRBD2|TRBV20-1
CSATGLAGNEQFF
TGCAGTGCTACTGGACTAGCGGGCAATGAGCAGTTCTTC
>TRBJ2-7|NA|TRBD1|TRBV6-2/TRBV6-3
CASKDRGRSYEQYF
TGTGCCAGCAAGGACAGGGGGCGATCCTACGAGCAGTACTTC
>TRBJ2-2|NA|NA|TRBV10-3
CAISESEGGIGSTGELFF
TGTGCCATCAGTGAGTCGGAGGGGGGTATAGGAAGCACCGGGGAGCTGTTTTTT
>TRBJ2-7|NA|NA|TRBV7-2
CASSLFPRGPSSYEQYF
TGTGCCAGCAGCTTATTCCCCAGGGGACCTAGCTCCTACGAGCAGTACTTC
>TRBJ2-5|NA|TRBD1|TRBV12-3/TRBV12-4
CASSFSGQGRETQYF
TGTGCCAGCAGTTTTAGTGGACAGGGAAGGGAGACCCAGTACTTC
>TRBJ2-1|NA|TRBD1|TRBV11-1
CASSLVGTGGHNEQFF
TGTGCCAGCAGCTTAGTAGGGACAGGGGGCCACAATGAGCAGTTCTTC
>TRBJ1-5|NA|NA|TRBV30
CAWSVPGVQPQHF
TGTGCCTGGAGTGTACCAGGGGTTCAGCCCCAGCATTTT